The 26 T cell receptor beta chains presented below share a single source sample, sequenced in a study of regulatory T cells in long-lasting Graves disease. Time point noted: persistent/refractory GD, antithyroid drugs over 5 years with positive TRAb. From PBMCs, RNA was extracted and then used to make the TCR library. Construction of TCR beta libraries relied on iRepertoire HTBI primers and on Arm-PCR targeting CDR3 regions. MiXCR, run by TCRdb on the multiplex PCR reads, gives a single entry per CDR3 protein. This sample yields about 470,000 distinct CDR3 sequences, of which around a fifth are seen a single time; about 6.6% belongs to the top ten. This specimen consisted of peripheral blood mononuclear cells (PBMCs), obtained when the disease was refractory, from a patient treated with antithyroid drugs. All receptors come from a female donor with Graves disease.

The rearrangement uses TRBV7-9 and TRBJ1-4; D gene unclear. Deletions cut 5 bases from V and 5 bases from J, with 15 bases between. The germline V gene encodes CDR1 SEHNR and CDR2 FQNEAQ (reference sequence). The CDR3 totals 15 residues. CDR3 sequence: CASSPPATLNEKLFF. The CDR3, as DNA: TGTGCCAGCAGCCCCCCGGCGACTTTAAATGAAAAACTGTTTTTT.

This clonotype was found many times. The chain is built from TRBV7-2 and TRBJ1-1; no clear D. Trimming took off 5 bases at V and 4 bases at J, with 14 bases between the two ends. This CDR3 has 14 amino acids. Per germline, CDR1 SGHTA and CDR2 FQGNSA. CDR3 DNA sequence: TGTGCCAGCAGCAGTGCCGTCTGGATCACTGAAGCTTTCTTT. Encoded protein: CASSSAVWITEAFF.

This clonotype was counted ten times or more. The chain carries TRBV2 and TRBJ1-4; no clear D gene. Trimming removed 6 bases from V and 0 bases from J, with 8 bases in between. Looked up from germline, CDR1 is SNHLY and CDR2 is FYNNEI. The CDR3 totals 14 residues. For the CDR3, the DNA is TGTGCCAGCAGAAAAGGAGCAACTAATGAAAAACTGTTTTTT. Encoded protein: CASRKGATNEKLFF. Combining the CDR3 with reference TRBV2 and TRBJ1-4 gives the whole variable domain EPEVTQTPSHQVTQMGQEVILRCVPISNHLYFYWYRQILGQKVEFLVSFYNNEISEKSEIFDDQFSVERPDGSNFTLKIRSTKLEDSAMYFCASRKGATNEKLFFGSGTQLSVL.

The sample holds a few counts of this clonotype. The rearrangement joins TRBV24-1 to TRBJ1-5, with 9 bases identical to TRBD1. This CDR3 is built from 15 residues. V shed 4 bases and J 7 bases; nucleotides not matched to a gene: 7. The germline V gene has CDR1 KGHDR and CDR2 SFDVKD. The CDR3 coding sequence is TGTGCCACCAGTGACCCGGACAGGGGAGGACAGCCCCAGCATTTT. Encoded protein: CATSDPDRGGQPQHF.

The chain recombines TRBV7-2 with TRBJ1-1; weak D call: TRBD1 (6 bases). The germline V gene encodes CDR1 SGHTA and CDR2 FQGNSA. Trimming stripped 5 bases from V and 7 bases from J, with 20 bases between. The CDR3 totals 15 residues. The CDR3 protein is CASSTRDTGAGEAFF. For the CDR3, the DNA is TGTGCCAGCAGCACCCGGGACACCGGGGCGGGTGAAGCTTTCTTT.

This clonotype was recorded at least ten times. The V gene is TRBV28, the J gene TRBJ2-5; a weak D match, TRBD2 (6 bases). This CDR3 has 16 residues. V lost 5 bases and J 5 bases, leaving 21 bases between the germline ends. Looked up from germline, CDR1 is MDHEN and CDR2 is SYDVKM. The CDR3 reads CASSPSEGRNRETQYF. CDR3 DNA: TGTGCCAGCAGTCCCTCCGAGGGGAGGAACCGTGAGACCCAGTACTTC.

This clonotype has ten or more counts. The chain uses TRBV2 and TRBJ1-4; possible D gene TRBD1, 5 bases. V lost 6 bases, J lost 1 base, and 12 bases lay in between. This CDR3 has 15 residues. Germline loops: CDR1 SNHLY, CDR2 FYNNEI. CDR3 coding DNA: TGTGCCAGCAGACAAGCAGGACAAACTAATGAAAAACTGTTTTTT. Translated, it gives CASRQAGQTNEKLFF.

The rearrangement joins TRBV29-1 to TRBJ1-4; 8 nucleotides line up with TRBD1. Germline V gene data show CDR1 as SQVTM and CDR2 as ANQGSEA. CDR3 size: 14 residues. The V and J ends lost 4 bases and 7 bases, in that order; junction bases with no gene match: 8. The CDR3: CSVASTGASEKLFF. CDR3 bases: TGCAGCGTTGCTTCGACAGGGGCGAGTGAAAAACTGTTTTTT. The variable domain in full, completed from reference TRBV29-1 and TRBJ1-4, reads SAVISQKPSRDICQRGTSLTIQCQVDSQVTMMFWYRQQPGQSLTLIATANQGSEATYESGFVIDKFPISRPNLTFSTLTVSNMSPEDSSIYLCSVASTGASEKLFFGSGTQLSVL.

This clonotype was picked up a small number of times. This chain joins TRBV24-1 and TRBJ1-1; 8 bases map to TRBD1. Germline CDR1 is KGHDR and CDR2 is SFDVKD. The length of the CDR3 is 16 residues. The trim removed 3 bases at V and 1 base at J, leaving 6 bases unmatched. CDR3 sequence (DNA): TGTGCCACCAGTGATCCCTCCGGGACAGGGAACACTGAAGCTTTCTTT. Its protein is CATSDPSGTGNTEAFF.

Concerning this clonotype: A clone one base away is much larger, so this may be a read error. The V gene is TRBV20-1, the J gene TRBJ2-5; 7 bases are a match to TRBD2. Germline values: CDR1 DFQATT, CDR2 SNEGSKA (reference sequence). This CDR3 has 14 amino acids. CDR3 coding DNA: TGCAGTGCTAGAGAGGGTCTCGCGGGGGAGACCCTGTACTTC. The encoded protein is CSAREGLAGETLYF.

This clonotype appeared a few times. This may come from a read error, since a much larger clone is one base off. V usage is TRBV15 and J usage is TRBJ1-1; no definite D call. Deletions cut 1 base from V and 6 bases from J, with 9 bases between. The CDR3 is made up of 13 amino acids. The germline V gene has CDR1 LNHNV and CDR2 YYDKDF (reference sequence). The CDR3 nucleotides read TGTGCCACCAGCAGAGCAAGGCAGCCTGAAGCTTTCTTT. Translating gives CATSRARQPEAFF. The whole variable domain, remainder taken from reference TRBV15 and TRBJ1-1, is DAMVIQNPRYQVTQFGKPVTLSCSQTLNHNVMYWYQQKSSQAPKLLFHYYDKDFNNEADTPDNFQSRRPNTSFCFLDIRSPGLGDTAMYLCATSRARQPEAFFGQGTRLTVV.

This clonotype has a single count. The chain is built from TRBV9 and TRBJ2-7; 13 positions match TRBD2. There are 16 residues in the CDR3. The germline CDR1 and CDR2 sequences are SGDLS and YYNGEE. Trimming removed 4 bases from V and 8 bases from J; junction bases left unmatched: 12. As DNA, the CDR3 is TGTGCCAGCAGCTGGGAACCGGGACTAGCGGGGTCCCAGCAGTACTTC. Its translation: CASSWEPGLAGSQQYF.

In regard to this clonotype: One junction end does not reproduce the germline sequence, and a read error may be involved. The J gene is TRBJ2-7, the V gene TRBV7-2; 7 nucleotides line up with TRBD2. CDR3 length: 14 residues. The V gene's germline CDR1 is SGHTA and CDR2 FQGNSA. The CDR3 spells CANSPSGANYEQYF. The CDR3 bases are TGTGCCAACAGCCCTAGCGGAGCCAACTACGAGCAGTACTTC.

This clonotype has only a few counts. The V call is TRBV19, the J call TRBJ2-7; 9 nucleotides line up with TRBD1. The germline CDR1 and CDR2 sequences are LNHDA and SQIVND (reference sequence). The V gene end was trimmed by 4 bases and the J gene end by 0 bases; junction bases not matched to a gene: 7. This CDR3 has 16 residues. The CDR3 bases are TGTGCCAGTAGTAGAACCGGGACAGGGTCCTCCTACGAGCAGTACTTC. It specifies CASSRTGTGSSYEQYF.

This clonotype occurred many times. CDR3 region: CASNVNGRGYEQYF. CDR3 sequence (DNA): TGTGCCAGCAATGTCAACGGGAGGGGCTACGAGCAGTACTTC. The chain employs TRBV2 and TRBJ2-7; 8 bases are a match to TRBD2. CDR1 is SNHLY, CDR2 FYNNEI, per germline. J gave up 3 bases and V 7 bases, and 8 bases lay outside the gene matches. The CDR3 spans 14 residues.

The chain employs TRBV20-1 and TRBJ2-1; TRBD2 matches 10 bases. CDR3 length: 13 amino acids. Germline CDR1 and CDR2: DFQATT and SNEGSKA (reference sequence). V gave up 3 bases and J gave up 6 bases; unmatched junction bases: 2. CDR3 region: CSARGTSANEQFF. The CDR3 nucleotides read TGCAGTGCTAGGGGGACTAGCGCCAATGAGCAGTTCTTC.

The chain links TRBV20-1 to TRBJ1-1; D unclear. Trimming cost V 6 bases and J 10 bases, with 18 bases left between them. Germline CDR1 is DFQATT and CDR2 is SNEGSKA (reference sequence). There are 12 residues in the CDR3. The CDR3 loop is CSASRMGIGAFF. CDR3 DNA sequence: TGCAGTGCCTCAAGGATGGGGATTGGAGCTTTCTTT.

The chain is built from TRBV27 and TRBJ2-7; 12 nucleotides agree with TRBD1. This CDR3 contains 13 residues. The germline V gene has CDR1 MNHEY and CDR2 SMNVEV (reference sequence). The V segment lost 5 bases and the J segment 6 bases; nucleotides outside the gene matches: 2. CDR3 coding DNA: TGTGCCAGCAGTCAGGGACAGGGGGCCGAGCAGTACTTC. Amino acid sequence: CASSQGQGAEQYF.

Many counts were recorded for this clonotype. The chain uses TRBV28 and TRBJ2-5; weak D call: TRBD2 (5 bases). The CDR3 contains 13 residues. Germline V gene sequence: CDR1 MDHEN, CDR2 SYDVKM. V lost 5 bases to trimming and J lost 5 bases, with 12 bases between them. CDR3 sequence (DNA): TGTGCCAGCAGTCCCTCCGGGGTGGAGACCCAGTACTTC. This gives the protein CASSPSGVETQYF. Combining the CDR3 with reference TRBV28 and TRBJ2-5 gives the whole variable domain DVKVTQSSRYLVKRTGEKVFLECVQDMDHENMFWYRQDPGLGLRLIYFSYDVKMKEKGDIPEGYSVSREKKERFSLILESASTNQTSMYLCASSPSGVETQYFGPGTRLLVL.

This clonotype was recorded many times. The genes are TRBV7-2 and TRBJ1-4; no reliable D call. This CDR3 contains 14 residues. In germline, CDR1 is SGHTA, CDR2 FQGNSA. V lost 5 bases to trimming and J lost 4 bases, with 11 bases between them. CDR3 DNA sequence: TGTGCCAGCAGCCGAGGACCGGGTAATGAAAAACTGTTTTTT. It encodes CASSRGPGNEKLFF. Combining the CDR3 with reference TRBV7-2 and TRBJ1-4 gives the whole variable domain GAGVSQSPSNKVTEKGKDVELRCDPISGHTALYWYRQSLGQGLEFLIYFQGNSAPDKSGLPSDRFSAERTGGSVSTLTIQRTQQEDSAVYLCASSRGPGNEKLFFGSGTQLSVL.

Concerning this clonotype itself: This sequence may be a read error, since a much larger clone differs from it by one base. The genes are TRBV5-1 and TRBJ1-5, with TRBD1 identical over 9 bases. Germline-derived CDR1 and CDR2 are SGHRS and YFSETQ. The CDR3 is made up of 17 amino acids. CDR3 nucleotides: TGTGCCAGCAGCGAAAGGACAGGGGATGTGAACAATCAGCCCCGGCATTTT. It encodes CASSERTGDVNNQPRHF.

This clonotype was detected a few times. The chain joins TRBV4-2 to TRBJ1-1; 9 bases agree with TRBD1. Trimming cost V 2 bases and J 1 base; bases outside gene matches: 5. The CDR3 contains 16 residues. Germline V gene data show CDR1 as LGHNA and CDR2 as YNFKEQ. CDR3: CASSQRTGGGNTEAFF. The CDR3 nucleotides read TGTGCCAGCAGCCAACGTACAGGGGGCGGGAACACTGAAGCTTTCTTT.

Remarks on this clonotype: A read error is possible here, since a much larger clone lies one base away. This chain connects TRBV7-6 to TRBJ2-6; D call uncertain. CDR3 length: 15 residues. V dropped 3 bases and J dropped 2 bases, with 8 bases sitting between them. In germline, CDR1 is SGHVS, CDR2 FNYEAQ. CDR3 region: CASSFLRTGANVLTF. The DNA of the CDR3 is TGTGCCAGCAGCTTCCTCAGGACTGGGGCCAACGTCCTGACTTTC.

The table lists this clonotype with many counts. V is TRBV6-1 and J is TRBJ1-2; tentative D call: TRBD1 (5 bases). CDR1 is MNHNS, CDR2 SASEGT, per germline. CDR3 size: 17 residues. The V end was cut by 5 bases, the J end by 0 bases, with 19 bases between. The CDR3 region has the DNA TGTGCCAGCAGTAATCACCGGGACGGGGGAACTAACTATGGCTACACCTTC. Residues: CASSNHRDGGTNYGYTF.

This chain joins TRBV10-3 and TRBJ2-7; 7 bases are a match to TRBD1. This CDR3 region has 15 residues. Germline trimming cut 3 bases from V and 0 bases from J; bases unmatched to any gene: 5. Germline-derived CDR1 and CDR2 are ENHRY and SYGVKD. The CDR3 region has the DNA TGTGCCATCAGTGACCTGACAGGGAGCTCCTACGAGCAGTACTTC. This sequence encodes CAISDLTGSSYEQYF.

This clonotype was found a few times. The V and J genes are TRBV6-5 and TRBJ1-5; 7 positions agree with TRBD1. Germline V CDR1 and CDR2: MNHEY, SVGAGI. Germline trimming cut 1 base from V and 5 bases from J; bases unmatched to any gene: 11. The CDR3 runs to 17 residues. The CDR3 nucleotides are TGTGCCAGCAGTTACTTTTCCTACGTTACAGGGGATCAGCCCCAGCATTTT. It is translated as CASSYFSYVTGDQPQHF.